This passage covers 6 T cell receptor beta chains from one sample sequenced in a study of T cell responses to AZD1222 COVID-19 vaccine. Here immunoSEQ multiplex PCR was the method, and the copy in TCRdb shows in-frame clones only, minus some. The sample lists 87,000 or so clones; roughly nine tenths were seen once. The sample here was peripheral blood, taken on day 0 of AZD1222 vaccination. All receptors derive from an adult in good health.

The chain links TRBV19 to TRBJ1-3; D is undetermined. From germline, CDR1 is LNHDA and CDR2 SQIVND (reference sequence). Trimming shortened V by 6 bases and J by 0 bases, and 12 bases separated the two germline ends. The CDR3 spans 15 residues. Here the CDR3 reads CASRITPYSGNTIYF. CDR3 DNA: TGTGCCAGTAGAATAACGCCTTACTCTGGAAACACCATATATTTT.

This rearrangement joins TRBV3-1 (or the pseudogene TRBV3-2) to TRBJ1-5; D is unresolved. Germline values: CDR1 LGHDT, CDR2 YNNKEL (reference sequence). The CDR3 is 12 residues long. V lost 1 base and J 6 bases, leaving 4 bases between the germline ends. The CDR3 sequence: CASSQGGQPQHF. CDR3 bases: TGTGCCAGCAGCCAAGGCGGTCAGCCCCAGCATTTT.

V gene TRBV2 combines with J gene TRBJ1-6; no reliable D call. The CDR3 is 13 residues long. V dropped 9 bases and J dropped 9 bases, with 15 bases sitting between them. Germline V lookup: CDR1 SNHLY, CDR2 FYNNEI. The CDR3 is CASSGLTISPLHF. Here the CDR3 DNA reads TGTGCCAGTTCGGGCCTAACTATTTCACCCCTCCACTTT.

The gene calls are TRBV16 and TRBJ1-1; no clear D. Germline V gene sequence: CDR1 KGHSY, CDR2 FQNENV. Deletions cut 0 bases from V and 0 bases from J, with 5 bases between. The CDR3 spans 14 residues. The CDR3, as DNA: TGTGCCAGCAGCCAATCGGGCCTGAACACTGAAGCTTTCTTT. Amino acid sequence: CASSQSGLNTEAFF.

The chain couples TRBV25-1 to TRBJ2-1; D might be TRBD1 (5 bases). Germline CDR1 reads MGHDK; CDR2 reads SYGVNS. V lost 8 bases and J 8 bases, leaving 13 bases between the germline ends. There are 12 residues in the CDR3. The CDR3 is CASALGQDEQFF. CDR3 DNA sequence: TGTGCCAGCGCTTTGGGGCAGGATGAGCAGTTCTTC. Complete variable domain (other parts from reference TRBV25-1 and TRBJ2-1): EADIYQTPRYLVIGTGKKITLECSQTMGHDKMYWYQQDPGMELHLIHYSYGVNSTEKGDLSSESTVSRIRTEHFPLTLESARPSHTSQYLCASALGQDEQFFGPGTRLTVL.

The CDR3 DNA reads TGTGCCAGCAGCCCATCCAGCGCGGCTGAAAAACTGTTTTTT. Translated, it gives CASSPSSAAEKLFF. This rearrangement joins TRBV3-1 (or the pseudogene TRBV3-2) to TRBJ1-4; no firm D call. V lost 4 bases and J 7 bases, leaving 13 bases between the germline ends. The CDR3 extends over 14 amino acids. The germline V gene encodes CDR1 LGHDT and CDR2 YNNKEL (reference sequence).